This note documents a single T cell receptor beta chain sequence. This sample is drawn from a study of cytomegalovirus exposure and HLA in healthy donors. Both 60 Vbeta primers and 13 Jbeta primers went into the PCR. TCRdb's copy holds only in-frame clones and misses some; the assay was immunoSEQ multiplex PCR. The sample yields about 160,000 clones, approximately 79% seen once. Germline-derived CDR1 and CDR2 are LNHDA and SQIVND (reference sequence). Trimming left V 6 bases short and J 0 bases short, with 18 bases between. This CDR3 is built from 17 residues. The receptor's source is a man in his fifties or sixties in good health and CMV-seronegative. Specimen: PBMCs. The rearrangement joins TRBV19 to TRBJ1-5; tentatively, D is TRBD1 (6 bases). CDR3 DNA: TGTGCCAGTAGCCGCTCGACAGGTTTCTATAGCAATCAGCCCCAGCATTTT. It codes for CASSRSTGFYSNQPQHF.